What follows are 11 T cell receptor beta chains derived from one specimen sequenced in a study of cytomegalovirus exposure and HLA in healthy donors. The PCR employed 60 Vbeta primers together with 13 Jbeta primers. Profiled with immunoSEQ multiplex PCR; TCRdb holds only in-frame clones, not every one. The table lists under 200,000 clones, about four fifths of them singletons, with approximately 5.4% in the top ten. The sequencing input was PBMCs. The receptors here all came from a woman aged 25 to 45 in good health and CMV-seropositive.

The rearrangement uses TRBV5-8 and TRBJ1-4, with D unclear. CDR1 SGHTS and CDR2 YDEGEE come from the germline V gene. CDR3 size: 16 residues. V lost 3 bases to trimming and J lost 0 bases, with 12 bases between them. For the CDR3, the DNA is TGTGCCAGCAGCTACAAATCAGAGGCAACTAATGAAAAACTGTTTTTT. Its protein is CASSYKSEATNEKLFF.

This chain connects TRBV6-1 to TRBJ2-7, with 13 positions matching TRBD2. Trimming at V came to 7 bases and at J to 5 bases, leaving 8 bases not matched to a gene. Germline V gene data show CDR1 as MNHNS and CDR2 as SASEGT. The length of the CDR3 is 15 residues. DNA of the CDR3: TGTGCCAGCAAAACAGGACTAGCGGGAGTGGACGAGCAGTACTTC. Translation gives CASKTGLAGVDEQYF.

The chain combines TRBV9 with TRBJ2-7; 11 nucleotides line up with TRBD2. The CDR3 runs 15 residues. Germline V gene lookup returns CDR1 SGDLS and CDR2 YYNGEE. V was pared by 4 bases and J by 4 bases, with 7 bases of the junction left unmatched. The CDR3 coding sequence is TGTGCCAGCAGCTTATCTAGCGGGGGGAGGTACGAGCAGTACTTC. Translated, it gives CASSLSSGGRYEQYF. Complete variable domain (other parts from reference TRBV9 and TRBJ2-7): DSGVTQTPKHLITATGQRVTLRCSPRSGDLSVYWYQQSLDQGLQFLIQYYNGEERAKGNILERFSAQQFPDLHSELNLSSLELGDSALYFCASSLSSGGRYEQYFGPGTRLTVT.

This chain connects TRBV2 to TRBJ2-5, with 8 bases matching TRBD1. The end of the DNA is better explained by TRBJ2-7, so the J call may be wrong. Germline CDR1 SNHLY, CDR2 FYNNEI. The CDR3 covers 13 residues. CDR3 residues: CASGDRGYGEQYF. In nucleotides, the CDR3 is TGTGCCAGCGGCGACAGGGGATATGGCGAGCAGTACTTC.

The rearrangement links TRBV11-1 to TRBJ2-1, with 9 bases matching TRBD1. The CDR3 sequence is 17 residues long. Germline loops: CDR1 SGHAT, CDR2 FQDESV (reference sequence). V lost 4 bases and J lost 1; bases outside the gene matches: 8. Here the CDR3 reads CASSSPPGQGSYNEQFF. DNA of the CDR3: TGTGCCAGCAGCTCCCCACCGGGACAGGGTTCCTACAATGAGCAGTTCTTC.

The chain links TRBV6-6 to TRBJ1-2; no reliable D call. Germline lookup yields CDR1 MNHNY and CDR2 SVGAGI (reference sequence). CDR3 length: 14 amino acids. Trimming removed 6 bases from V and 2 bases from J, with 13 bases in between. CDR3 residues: CASSPRGRNYGYTF. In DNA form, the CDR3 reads TGTGCCAGCAGCCCCCGCGGCAGAAACTATGGCTACACCTTC.

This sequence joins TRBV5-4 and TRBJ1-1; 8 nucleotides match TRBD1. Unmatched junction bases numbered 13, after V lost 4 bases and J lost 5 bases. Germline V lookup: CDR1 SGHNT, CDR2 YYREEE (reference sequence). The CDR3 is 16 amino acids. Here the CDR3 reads CASSVDRGSSRTEAFF. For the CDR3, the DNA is TGTGCCAGCAGCGTCGACAGGGGATCTTCGAGGACTGAAGCTTTCTTT.

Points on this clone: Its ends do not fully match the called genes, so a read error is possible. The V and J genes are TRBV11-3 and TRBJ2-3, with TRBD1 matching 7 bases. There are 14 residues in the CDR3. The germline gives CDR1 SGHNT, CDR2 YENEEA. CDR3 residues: CASSPGWGTDSQYF. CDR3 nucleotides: TGTGCCAGCAGCCCAGGGTGGGGGACAGATTCGCAGTATTTT. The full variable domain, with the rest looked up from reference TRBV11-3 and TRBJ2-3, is EAGVVQSPRYKIIEKKQPVAFWCNPISGHNTLYWYLQNLGQGPELLIRYENEEAVDDSQLPKDRFSAERLKGVDSTLKIQPAELGDSAVYLCASSPGWGTDSQYFGPGTRLTVL.

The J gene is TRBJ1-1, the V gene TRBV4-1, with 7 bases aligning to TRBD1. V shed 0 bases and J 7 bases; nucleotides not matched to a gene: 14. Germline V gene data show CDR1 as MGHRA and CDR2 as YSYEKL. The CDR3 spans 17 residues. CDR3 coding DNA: TGCGCCAGCAGCCAAGACCGACGAGGCTCACAGGGGAGTGAAGCTTTCTTT. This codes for CASSQDRRGSQGSEAFF.

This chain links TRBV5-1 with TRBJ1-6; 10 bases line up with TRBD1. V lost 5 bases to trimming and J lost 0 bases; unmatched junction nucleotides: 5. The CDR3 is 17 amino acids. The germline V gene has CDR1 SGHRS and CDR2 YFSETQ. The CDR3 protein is CASRDRGPSSYNSPLHF. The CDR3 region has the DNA TGCGCCAGCAGAGACAGGGGGCCTAGCTCCTATAATTCACCCCTCCACTTT.

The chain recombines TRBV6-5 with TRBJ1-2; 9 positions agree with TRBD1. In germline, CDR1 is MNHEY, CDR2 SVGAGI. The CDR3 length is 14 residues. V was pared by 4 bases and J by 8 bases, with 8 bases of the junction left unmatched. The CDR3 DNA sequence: TGTGCCAGCAGTTCGGGCGGGACAGGGTACGGCTACACCTTC. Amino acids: CASSSGGTGYGYTF.